A selection of T cell receptor beta chains follows, all from one sample in a study of T cells after somatic rescue of genetic block. Profiling relied on immunoSEQ multiplex PCR, and the TCRdb table lists in-frame clones only, not all of them. The sample contains about 120,000 clones, 90% to 95% of which appear only once. Material: peripheral blood mononuclear cells (PBMCs). These receptors came from a woman younger than 30. Both conserved end residues are part of each CDR3. A D gene is named only where the DNA matches it firmly. Rows may omit the clone size; those that give it use once, few, many or a size class.

TRBD1 | TRBJ1-2 | TRBV4-2 | - | CASSQSGQAPSYGYTF | TGTGCCAGCAGCCAATCCGGACAGGCCCCCTCCTATGGCTACACCTTC
- | TRBJ1-1 | TRBV5-1 | few | CASSLDRANTEAFF | TGCGCCAGCAGCTTGGACAGGGCGAACACTGAAGCTTTCTTT
- | TRBJ2-2 | TRBV27 | - | CASSPTQGTGELFF | TGTGCCAGCAGTCCGACCCAGGGGACCGGGGAGCTGTTTTTT
TRBD2 | TRBJ2-3 | TRBV9 | - | CASSVTSGTTDTQYF | TGTGCCAGCAGCGTGACTAGCGGTACCACAGATACGCAGTATTTT
- | TRBJ2-1 | TRBV7-2 | - | CASSLSSSARRDEQFF | TGTGCCAGCAGCCTCAGCTCGTCCGCCAGGCGGGATGAGCAGTTCTTC
- | TRBJ1-3 | TRBV7-8 | few | CASSQDGRSGNTIYF | TGTGCCAGCAGTCAGGACGGCCGCTCTGGAAACACCATATATTTT
- | TRBJ1-1 | TRBV4-1 | once | CASSQDRVSEGWGTEAFF | TGCGCCAGCAGCCAAGATCGGGTATCGGAGGGTTGGGGGACTGAAGCTTTCTTT
- | TRBJ2-2 | TRBV6-6 | - | CASQWPTGELFF | TGTGCCAGCCAGTGGCCTACCGGGGAGCTGTTTTTT
- | TRBJ1-5 | TRBV6-1 | few | CASSPNVSNQPQHF | TGTGCCAGCAGTCCCAATGTTAGCAATCAGCCCCAGCATTTT
- | TRBJ1-5 | TRBV7-2 | - | CASSLQGVGGQPQHF | TGTGCCAGCAGCTTGCAGGGTGTGGGGGGTCAGCCCCAGCATTTT
- | TRBJ2-7 | TRBV27 | - | CASSFRDPTSYEQYF | TGTGCCAGCAGTTTCCGGGACCCCACCTCCTACGAGCAGTACTTC
- | TRBJ2-5 | TRBV9 | - | CASSVHGTQQETQYF | TGTGCCAGCAGCGTACACGGGACTCAACAAGAGACCCAGTACTTC
- | TRBJ2-1 | TRBV11-1 | - | CASSLSGGFSYNEQFF | TGTGCCAGCAGCTTATCAGGAGGGTTCTCCTACAATGAGCAGTTCTTC
- | TRBJ1-6 | TRBV30 | - | CAWTEGNSPLHF | TGTGCCTGGACAGAAGGGAATTCACCCCTCCACTTT
TRBD1 | TRBJ2-2 | TRBV25-1 | - | CASSGQGDTGELFF | TGTGCCAGCAGTGGACAGGGGGACACCGGGGAGCTGTTTTTT
- | TRBJ2-3 | TRBV5-1 | - | CASSLEPGAPDTQYF | TGCGCCAGCAGCTTGGAACCGGGGGCCCCAGATACGCAGTATTTT
- | TRBJ2-7 | TRBV7-2 | once | CASSRLAHRGSYEQYF | TGTGCCAGCAGCCGCCTAGCGCACAGGGGCTCCTACGAGCAGTACTTC
- | TRBJ2-7 | TRBV18 | - | CASSPPSDTYEQYF | TGTGCCAGCTCACCACCGTCAGACACCTACGAGCAGTACTTC
- | TRBJ2-7 | TRBV28 | few | CASSFGSRYEQYF | TGTGCCAGCAGTTTCGGCAGCCGCTACGAGCAGTACTTC
- | TRBJ1-5 | TRBV5-6 | - | CASSFGPTGNQPQHF | TGTGCCAGCAGCTTTGGCCCGACGGGCAATCAGCCCCAGCATTTT
- | TRBJ2-2 | TRBV13 | - | CASSFIQGTGELFF | TGTGCCAGCAGCTTTATACAGGGTACCGGGGAGCTGTTTTTT
TRBD1 | TRBJ2-2 | TRBV5-1 | - | CATQMGTGVIGELFF | TGCGCCACCCAGATGGGGACAGGTGTGATCGGGGAGCTGTTTTTT
- | TRBJ1-2 | TRBV4-3 | - | CASSPSGGYYGYTF | TGCGCCAGCAGCCCAAGCGGGGGCTACTATGGCTACACCTTC
- | TRBJ1-5 | TRBV5-4 | - | CASSFQGGNQPQHF | TGTGCCAGCAGCTTTCAGGGAGGCAATCAGCCCCAGCATTTT
- | TRBJ1-6 | TRBV28 | few | CASSSGTNNSPLHF | TGTGCCAGCAGTTCGGGGACTAATAATTCACCCCTCCACTTT
TRBD1 | TRBJ2-1 | TRBV7-2 | - | CASSFSSGTGDNEQFF | TGTGCCAGCAGCTTTTCGTCTGGGACAGGGGACAATGAGCAGTTCTTC
- | TRBJ2-2 | TRBV5-4 | - | CASSLRQTNTGELFF | TGTGCCAGCAGCTTGAGACAGACAAACACCGGGGAGCTGTTTTTT
TRBD1 | TRBJ1-5 | TRBV2 | - | CASRGGTGLSNQPQHF | TGTGCCAGCAGGGGTGGGACAGGGTTGAGCAATCAGCCCCAGCATTTT
- | TRBJ1-1 | TRBV11-3 | - | CASSPGVVGNTEAFF | TGTGCCAGCAGCCCAGGGGTTGTGGGGAACACTGAAGCTTTCTTT
- | TRBJ1-1 | TRBV6-1 | - | CASSDEAAFF | TGTGCCAGCAGTGACGAGGCAGCTTTCTTT
- | TRBJ2-3 | TRBV6-4 | - | CASSEGGESDTQYF | TGTGCCAGCAGTGAAGGGGGGGAGTCGGATACGCAGTATTTT
TRBD2 | TRBJ2-3 | TRBV4-1 | - | CASRDPLGGGADTQYF | TGCGCCAGCAGGGACCCCTTGGGCGGGGGGGCAGATACGCAGTATTTT
TRBD1 | TRBJ1-2 | TRBV4-1 | once | CASSQVGGRGYTF | TGCGCCAGCAGCCAGGTAGGGGGCAGAGGCTACACCTTC
- | TRBJ2-7 | TRBV19 | - | CASSYRTSSYEQYF | TGTGCCAGTAGCTACCGGACGTCCTCCTACGAGCAGTACTTC
- | TRBJ1-2 | TRBV4-2 | once | CASSQASGYGYTF | TGTGCCAGCAGCCAAGCGAGCGGCTATGGCTACACCTTC
TRBD1 | TRBJ2-5 | TRBV6-1 | - | CASKRDRGRQETQYF | TGTGCCAGCAAAAGGGACAGGGGGCGACAAGAGACCCAGTACTTC
- | TRBJ2-1 | TRBV2 | - | CASRVRGPDNEQFF | TGTGCCAGCAGGGTGCGGGGGCCGGACAATGAGCAGTTCTTC
- | TRBJ2-5 | TRBV6-6 | - | CASSYAEYQETQYF | TGTGCCAGCAGTTACGCAGAGTACCAAGAGACCCAGTACTTC
- | TRBJ1-2 | TRBV10-2 | - | CASSEILYGYTF | TGCGCCAGCAGTGAGATCCTCTATGGCTACACCTTC
- | TRBJ1-1 | TRBV4-2 | once | CASSQDSPTNTEAFF | TGTGCCAGCAGCCAAGATAGTCCGACGAACACTGAAGCTTTCTTT
TRBD2 | TRBJ2-5 | TRBV5-1 | once | CASSKGGLAGSQETQYF | TGCGCCAGCAGCAAGGGGGGACTAGCGGGGAGCCAAGAGACCCAGTACTTC
- | TRBJ1-4 | TRBV2 | - | CATLQEKLFF | TGTGCCACCCTACAAGAAAAACTGTTTTTT
- | TRBJ2-1 | TRBV4-3 | - | CASSQGSGAAYNEQFF | TGCGCCAGCAGCCAAGGTTCCGGGGCGGCCTACAATGAGCAGTTCTTC
TRBD2 | TRBJ2-5 | TRBV6-6 | - | CASSLPSLAGLETQYF | TGTGCCAGCAGTCTGCCCTCACTAGCGGGGTTGGAGACCCAGTACTTC
- | TRBJ1-5 | TRBV7-2 | once | CASSGQGNQPQHF | TGTGCCAGCAGCGGGCAGGGGAATCAGCCCCAGCATTTT
- | TRBJ2-5 | TRBV14 | once | CASSQGKAAQGTQYF | TGTGCCAGCAGCCAAGGAAAGGCCGCCCAGGGGACCCAGTACTTC
TRBD1 | TRBJ2-5 | TRBV12-5 | once | CASGPPQGAGSDQYF | TGTGCTAGTGGTCCCCCCCAGGGGGCGGGAAGTGACCAGTACTTC
- | TRBJ1-1 | TRBV5-1 | - | CASSLRGDTEAFF | TGCGCCAGCAGCTTGCGAGGGGACACTGAAGCTTTCTTT
- | TRBJ2-2 | TRBV6-1 | - | CASSRNRNTGELFF | TGTGCCAGCAGTAGGAACAGGAACACCGGGGAGCTGTTTTTT
TRBD1 | TRBJ1-1 | TRBV6-5 | - | CASSYSIQTGAFF | TGTGCCAGCAGTTACTCGATTCAGACAGGGGCTTTCTTT
- | TRBJ2-5 | TRBV5-6 | - | CASSGGRLGETQYF | TGTGCCAGCAGCGGGGGCCGACTGGGGGAGACCCAGTACTTC
TRBD2 | TRBJ2-7 | TRBV11-3 | - | CASSLLAGGYEQYF | TGTGCCAGCAGCTTACTAGCGGGGGGTTACGAGCAGTACTTC
- | TRBJ2-2 | TRBV21-1 | few | CASPRDPWGGELFF | TGTGCCAGCCCCCGGGACCCTTGGGGCGGGGAGCTGTTTTTT
- | TRBJ2-7 | TRBV2 | once | CASKDQGSSYEQYF | TGTGCCAGCAAGGACCAGGGTTCTTCCTACGAGCAGTACTTC
- | TRBJ2-3 | TRBV7-2 | - | CASSLTSSTDTQYF | TGTGCCAGCAGCTTGACTTCTAGCACAGATACGCAGTATTTT
TRBD1 | TRBJ1-1 | TRBV18 | - | CASSLDRGNTEAFF | TGTGCCAGCTCATTAGACAGGGGGAACACTGAAGCTTTCTTT
- | TRBJ1-1 | TRBV5-4 | - | CASSLNGQRGNTEAFF | TGTGCCAGCAGCTTAAACGGACAACGAGGAAACACTGAAGCTTTCTTT
TRBD1 | TRBJ1-5 | TRBV28 | - | CASTSQTGDQPQHF | TGTGCCAGCACCTCCCAGACAGGGGATCAGCCCCAGCATTTT
TRBD1 | TRBJ2-6 | TRBV15 | - | CATSSLTGAGANVLTF | TGTGCCACCAGCAGTTTGACAGGGGCTGGGGCCAACGTCCTGACTTTC